A single sample is the source of the 17 T cell receptor beta chains below, sequenced in a study of blood T cells in healthy people across ages. Using a J-beta primer mix together with a sample-barcoded 5' primer, a second PCR was run for about 6 to 11 cycles. One entry per CDR3 protein results from TCRdb running MiXCR on the 5' RACE reads. The sample holds roughly 410,000 distinct CDR3 sequences; about 52% are singletons and the top ten take 45% to 55%. The sequenced sample was blood. These TCRs come from a man in his sixties in good health.

The genes are TRBV6-1 and TRBJ2-1; D remains ambiguous. CDR3 length: 14 residues. V was pared by 5 bases and J by 6 bases, with 14 bases between. Per the germline V gene, CDR1 is MNHNS and CDR2 is SASEGT. This chain's CDR3 is CASSPSNEGNEQFF. In nucleotides, the CDR3 is TGTGCCAGCAGTCCTTCTAATGAAGGCAATGAGCAGTTCTTC.

In this sample, this clonotype turned up once. The chain joins TRBV29-1 to TRBJ1-1, with D maybe TRBD1 (5 bases). Per the germline V gene, CDR1 is SQVTM and CDR2 is ANQGSEA. This CDR3 comprises 11 residues. Trimming took off 7 bases at V and 5 bases at J, with 11 bases between the two ends. The CDR3 loop is CSARGWTEAFF. The CDR3 DNA follows: TGCAGCGCCCGGGGGTGGACTGAAGCTTTCTTT.

For this clonotype: A much bigger clone sits one base away, suggesting this may be a read error. The chain joins TRBV6-1 to TRBJ2-4; 8 nucleotides agree with TRBD2. The tail of the sequence fits TRBJ2-7 better, so the J call may be wrong. Germline V gene lookup returns CDR1 MNHNS and CDR2 SASEGT. CDR3 size: 16 residues. CDR3: CAGSEVPGGTPLEQYF. The DNA of the CDR3 is TGTGCCGGCAGTGAAGTTCCGGGGGGGACCCCTCTCGAGCAGTACTTC.

This clonotype has a count of ten or more. This chain uses TRBV6-1 with TRBJ2-1; 9 bases map to TRBD2. The V gene's germline CDR1 is MNHNS and CDR2 SASEGT. J was trimmed by 6 bases and V by 5 bases; bases with no gene match: 17. This CDR3 spans 18 amino acids. The CDR3 loop reads CASSSPLWVAGDSNEQFF. The CDR3 region has the DNA TGTGCCAGCAGTAGCCCCCTTTGGGTAGCGGGGGATAGCAATGAGCAGTTCTTC.

This chain joins TRBV5-1 and TRBJ2-6; TRBD1 is a possible D gene (6 bases). The CDR3 loop spans 16 amino acids. The V gene lost 2 bases and the J gene lost 2 bases, with 11 bases spanning the gap. CDR1 is SGHRS, CDR2 YFSETQ, per germline. For the CDR3, the DNA is TGCGCCAGCAGCTTACTGGGGGCCCCTGGGGCCAACGTCCTGACTTTC. This gives the protein CASSLLGAPGANVLTF.

On this clonotype itself: One end of the junction does not line up with germline, which may come from a read error. This chain joins TRBV28 and TRBJ2-3; TRBD2 matches 8 bases. From germline, CDR1 is MDHEN and CDR2 SYDVKM. This CDR3 is 14 amino acids long. The CDR3 nucleotides read TGTGCCAGCAGTCCGGGGGGGACTGCAGATGCGCAGTATTTT. Protein: CASSPGGTADAQYF.

The table lists this clonotype with a count of one. This rearrangement joins TRBV20-1 to TRBJ1-1, with D unresolved. The germline CDR1 and CDR2 sequences are DFQATT and SNEGSKA (reference sequence). Trimming took 3 bases from V and 1 from J, leaving 6 bases between them. The CDR3 length is 12 residues. CDR3 sequence: CSASSANTEAFF. In nucleotides, the CDR3 is TGCAGTGCTAGTTCGGCGAACACTGAAGCTTTCTTT.

The chain has TRBV29-1 and TRBJ1-1; D ambiguous. The CDR3 loop spans 14 amino acids. The ends were cut back, 2 bases at V and 2 bases at J, with 12 bases in the middle. CDR1 and CDR2 from the germline V gene are SQVTM and ANQGSEA. CDR3 DNA: TGCAGCGTTGAAACCCCAGGACCTAACACTGAAGCTTTCTTT. Translation: CSVETPGPNTEAFF.

The rearrangement links TRBV5-1 to TRBJ2-5; perhaps TRBD2 as D (5 bases). The CDR3 sequence is 13 residues long. CDR1 SGHRS and CDR2 YFSETQ come from the germline V gene. Between the trimmed V and J ends, which lost 6 bases and 4 bases, there was a span of 13 bases. The CDR3 region has the DNA TGCGCCAGCACCTTAAAACGGGGAGAGACCCAGTACTTC. Translating gives CASTLKRGETQYF.

The chain carries TRBV5-1 and TRBJ2-3, with 7 nucleotides matching TRBD2. After removal of 0 bases from V and 6 bases from J, the junction contained 7 bases not matched to a gene. The length of the CDR3 is 15 residues. CDR1 and CDR2 from the germline V gene are SGHRS and YFSETQ. The CDR3 DNA reads as TGCGCCAGCAGCTTGGCGCAGGGAGCGGGGGATACGCAGTATTTT. As protein: CASSLAQGAGDTQYF.

The chain joins TRBV7-9 to TRBJ1-4; D is unresolved. Trimming shortened V by 1 base and J by 5 bases, and 11 bases separated the two germline ends. The CDR3 runs to 15 residues. Germline CDR1 and CDR2: SEHNR and FQNEAQ (reference sequence). The DNA for the CDR3 is TGTGCCAGCAGCTTAGAACCAGCCCAGAATGAAAAACTGTTTTTT. This translates into CASSLEPAQNEKLFF.

This clonotype was seen more than once but under ten times. The chain has TRBV10-3 and TRBJ2-5; 11 nucleotides line up with TRBD2. Germline CDR1 and CDR2: ENHRY and SYGVKD. V was pared by 8 bases and J by 5 bases, with 10 bases of the junction left unmatched. The CDR3 consists of 15 residues. This CDR3 reads CAIGPSGGTVETQYF. The CDR3 nucleotides read TGTGCCATCGGTCCTAGCGGGGGGACGGTGGAGACCCAGTACTTC.

The chain couples TRBV6-2 or TRBV6-3 to TRBJ2-4; maybe TRBD2 (6 bases). The CDR3 extends over 15 amino acids. Germline lookup yields CDR1 MNHEY and CDR2 SVGEGT. V lost 1 base and J 2 bases, leaving 9 bases between the germline ends. The CDR3 DNA is TGTGCCAGCAGTTACTGGGGGGAGTCCAAAAACATTCAGTACTTC. This codes for CASSYWGESKNIQYF.

The chain's CDR3 is CSVESRAGVDTQYF. CDR3 in DNA: TGCAGCGTTGAGTCCCGAGCGGGGGTCGATACGCAGTATTTT. V is TRBV29-1 and J is TRBJ2-3, with 8 bases matching TRBD2. The germline V gene encodes CDR1 SQVTM and CDR2 ANQGSEA. The CDR3 runs 14 residues. The V and J ends lost 3 bases and 6 bases, in that order; junction bases with no gene match: 8.

V usage is TRBV6-2 or TRBV6-3 and J usage is TRBJ2-7; tentative D call: TRBD1 (6 bases). CDR3 length equals 13 residues. V was trimmed by 6 bases and J by 2 bases, leaving 11 bases between them. Per the germline V gene, CDR1 is MNHEY and CDR2 is SVGEGT. The CDR3 protein is CASRSTGPYEQYF. The CDR3 DNA sequence: TGTGCCAGCAGATCGACAGGACCCTACGAGCAGTACTTC.

The gene calls are TRBV7-8 and TRBJ2-5, with TRBD2 identical over 7 bases. Looked up from germline, CDR1 is SGHVS and CDR2 is FQNEAQ. The V and J ends lost 5 bases and 0 bases, in that order; junction bases with no gene match: 6. This CDR3 is built from 15 residues. CDR3 sequence: CASSPQRGNQETQYF. CDR3 sequence (DNA): TGTGCCAGCAGCCCCCAGCGGGGAAACCAAGAGACCCAGTACTTC.

The rearrangement links TRBV20-1 to TRBJ2-7; D gene ambiguous. The CDR3 totals 13 residues. CDR1 is DFQATT and CDR2 is SNEGSKA in the germline V gene (reference sequence). Trimming left V 3 bases short and J 0 bases short, with 9 bases between. DNA of the CDR3: TGCAGTGCTAGGCCGCCAGCCTCCTACGAGCAGTACTTC. Its protein is CSARPPASYEQYF.